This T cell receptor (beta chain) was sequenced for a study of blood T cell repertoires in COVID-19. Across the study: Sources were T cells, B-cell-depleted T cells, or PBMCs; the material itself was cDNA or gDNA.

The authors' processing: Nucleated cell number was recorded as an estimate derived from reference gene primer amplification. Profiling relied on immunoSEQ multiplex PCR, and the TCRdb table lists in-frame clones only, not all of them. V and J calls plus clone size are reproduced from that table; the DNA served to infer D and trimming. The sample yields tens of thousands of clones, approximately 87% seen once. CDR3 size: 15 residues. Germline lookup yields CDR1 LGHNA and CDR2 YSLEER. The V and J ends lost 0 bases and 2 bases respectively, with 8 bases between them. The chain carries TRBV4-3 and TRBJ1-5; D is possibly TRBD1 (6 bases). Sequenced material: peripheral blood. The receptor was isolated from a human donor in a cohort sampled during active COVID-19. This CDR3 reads CASSQDAGGNQPQHF. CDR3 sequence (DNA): TGCGCCAGCAGCCAAGATGCAGGGGGCAATCAGCCCCAGCATTTT.